This T cell receptor (beta chain) originates from a study of radiation and T cells in renal cell carcinoma. The protocol was immunoSEQ multiplex PCR, while the TCRdb copy is restricted to in-frame clones and leaves out a portion. Among some 75,000 clones listed, over 80% were seen once. The sample's time point: blood 2 weeks post-SBRT. Sample treatment: 15 Gy SBRT to primary tumor, nephrectomy 4 weeks later. Germline loops: CDR1 MNHNS, CDR2 SASEGT. J was trimmed by 4 bases and V by 2 bases; bases with no gene match: 10. The CDR3 runs 17 residues. The specimen was blood, collected from a patient whose treatment included radiotherapy and nephrectomy. The TCR sequence derives from a man aged 55-75 years with renal cell carcinoma. The chain couples TRBV6-1 to TRBJ2-7; 11 bases match TRBD1. For the CDR3, the DNA is TGTGCCAGCAGTGAAAATTTTTTCGGACAGGGGGCATACGAGCAGTACTTC. Translated: CASSENFFGQGAYEQYF.